Sequencing of this TCR beta chain was carried out in a study of blood T cell repertoires in COVID-19 (dated by TCRdb to about 2020). As for the study more broadly: Samples covering the acute and convalescent phases of COVID-19 were provided by collaborators in the United States, Italy and Spain. The prospective study material was composed of cDNA or gDNA derived from T cells, B-cell-depleted T cells, or PBMCs. Samples came from the ongoing ImmuneRACE study (first 160 participants) plus 1,254 subjects from 6 global collaborators. A de-identified subject ID, COVID-19 status, age in years and sex were almost always included in the sample metadata. The repertoires were released in a freely available public database intended as a resource for research on the immune response to SARS-CoV-2. Where available, HLA class I and class II types were obtained from metadata supplied by the sample provider rather than from assay-based typing. Deeply sampled blood TCRbeta repertoires from subjects exposed to, actively infected with, or recovered from COVID-19 were included in the dataset.

What the study reported, not specific to this receptor: How much clinical and demographic metadata was included differed by source and by participant, and the metadata was provided uncurated.

The immunoSEQ Assay, a bias-controlled multiplex PCR, was used to amplify TCRbeta CDR3 regions from genomic DNA. Turning to the authors' computational methods: The number of nucleated cells in each sample was estimated from the amplification of reference gene primers within the assay. To quantify the absolute abundance of each unique TCRbeta CDR3 rearrangement, sequence reads were collapsed and filtered. For each sample, productive Simpson clonality was calculated by taking the square root of Simpson's diversity index across productive rearrangements. TCRdb provides this immuneACCESS table in a form limited to in-frame rearrangements. Some clones are lacking; in checked studies, under half of them reflect an unresolved V gene, and why the rest are absent is not known. V and J calls and clone size follow that table, whereas D and trimming were derived from the DNA. Here the sample has fewer than 200,000 clones; 84% occur a single time. Clones ranked in the top ten supply about 12% of the sample.

This clone was recorded once. Its antigen is still unknown. No base quality values were provided; no much bigger clone lies one nucleotide off. In the prospective study, participants were about 18 to 100 years old, resided in 24 geographic areas of the United States, and were enrolled through a virtual design. In the prospective study, cohorts were assigned on the basis of participant-reported clinical history obtained from a screening survey and a study questionnaire. Recovered participants in ImmuneRACE Cohort 3 were defined as having two consecutive negative NP/OP PCR tests, clearance from a healthcare professional, or resolution of symptoms. In the prospective study, whole blood, serum and a nasopharyngeal or oropharyngeal swab were collected from each participant by mobile phlebotomists. Prospective study participants could optionally give additional blood draws and questionnaires over a 2-month period. Before DNA extraction, prospective study blood samples were shipped either frozen or at room temperature.

Its CDR3 holds 14 amino acids, cysteine through phenylalanine. The entry retains the CDR3 DNA only, 42 bases that are in frame from base 1. CDR1 MNHEY and CDR2 SMNVEV were looked up in the germline V gene (reference sequence). The junction carries 17 bases between V and J, which are trimmed by 5 bases and 8 bases respectively. The clonotype comes from a man in his fifties or sixties who had recovered from COVID-19. The chain employs TRBV27 and TRBJ2-3, and possibly TRBD2, on 6 matching bases. Sequencing input: PBMCs or T cells enriched from blood (not recorded which). The DNA sequence reads TGTGCCAGCAGTGCGGGGACGTATAGTGTTACGCAGTATTTT. Its protein is CASSAGTYSVTQYF.